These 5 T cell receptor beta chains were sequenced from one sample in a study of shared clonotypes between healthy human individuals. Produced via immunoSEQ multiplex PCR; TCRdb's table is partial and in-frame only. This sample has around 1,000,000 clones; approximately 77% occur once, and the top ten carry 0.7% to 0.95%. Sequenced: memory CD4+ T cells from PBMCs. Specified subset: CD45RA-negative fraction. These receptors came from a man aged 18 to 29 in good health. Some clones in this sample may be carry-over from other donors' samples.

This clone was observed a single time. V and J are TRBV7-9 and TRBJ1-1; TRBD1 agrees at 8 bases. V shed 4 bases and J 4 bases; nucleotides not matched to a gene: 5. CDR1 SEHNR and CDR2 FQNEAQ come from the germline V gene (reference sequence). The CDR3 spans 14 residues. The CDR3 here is CASSSPDRATEAFF. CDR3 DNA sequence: TGTGCCAGCAGCTCCCCGGACAGGGCCACTGAAGCTTTCTTT.

The CDR3 protein is CASSLDADTYSGANVLTF. The CDR3 DNA reads as TGTGCCAGCAGCTTAGATGCTGACACCTATTCTGGGGCCAACGTCCTGACTTTC. V gene TRBV11-2 combines with J gene TRBJ2-6; D is uncertain. CDR3 length equals 18 residues. V was clipped by 0 bases and J by 1 base, with 13 bases between them. Germline values: CDR1 SGHAT, CDR2 FQNNGV.

DNA for the CDR3: TGCGCCAGCAGTGCTCCCGGGACTAGCGGGAGTAGGTGCACAGATACGCAGTATTTT. Translation gives CASSAPGTSGSRCTDTQYF. The chain carries TRBV10-1 and TRBJ2-3; TRBD2 matches 14 bases. The CDR3 has 19 amino acids. V shed 4 bases and J 1 base; nucleotides not matched to a gene: 10. Germline V gene sequence: CDR1 WNHNN, CDR2 SYGVQD (reference sequence).

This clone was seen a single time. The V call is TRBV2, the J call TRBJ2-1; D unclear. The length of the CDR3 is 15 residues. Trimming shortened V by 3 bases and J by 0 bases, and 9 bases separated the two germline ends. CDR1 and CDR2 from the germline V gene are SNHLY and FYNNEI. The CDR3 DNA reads TGTGCCAGCAGTGAGGTCTCCGCCTCCTACAATGAGCAGTTCTTC. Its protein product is CASSEVSASYNEQFF.

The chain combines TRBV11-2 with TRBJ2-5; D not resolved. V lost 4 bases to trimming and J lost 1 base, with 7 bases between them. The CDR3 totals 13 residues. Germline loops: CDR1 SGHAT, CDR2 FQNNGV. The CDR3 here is CASSSWTQETQYF. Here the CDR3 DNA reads TGTGCCAGCAGCTCTTGGACCCAAGAGACCCAGTACTTC.